This T cell receptor beta chain was observed in a study of blood T cell repertoires in COVID-19. Turning to the study itself: Sample material is recorded as cDNA or gDNA derived from T cells, B-cell-depleted T cells, or PBMCs.

Per the study methods: By means of reference gene primer amplification, nucleated cell counts were estimated. Using immunoSEQ multiplex PCR, the repertoire was profiled, and TCRdb retains in-frame clones only, with some absent. That table furnishes V, J and clone size, whereas the DNA furnished D and trimming. The top ten clones hold about 10% of a sample with around 220,000 clones, 80% to 90% of them seen once. This clone was seen many times. Germline V gives CDR1 SGHAT, CDR2 FQDESV (reference sequence). The CDR3 extends over 16 amino acids. The V end was cut by 1 base, the J end by 0 bases, with 9 bases between.

The chain employs TRBV11-1 and TRBJ2-2, with a weak D call TRBD2 (6 bases). This TCR came from an elderly woman with acute or convalescent COVID-19. Sequenced material: peripheral blood. This chain's CDR3 is CASSLEAGTNTGELFF. The CDR3 DNA sequence: TGTGCCAGCAGCTTAGAGGCGGGGACGAACACCGGGGAGCTGTTTTTT.